This passage covers 15 T cell receptor beta chains from one sample sequenced in a study of blood T cell repertoires in COVID-19. Data came from immunoSEQ multiplex PCR; TCRdb stores just in-frame clones and leaves some out. The repertoire holds about 160,000 clones, under 90% seen once, with roughly 20% in the top ten. The sequenced sample consisted of PBMCs or T cells enriched from blood (not recorded which). These receptors all come from a man in his fifties or sixties who had recovered from COVID-19.

The V and J genes are TRBV7-8 and TRBJ1-2; TRBD1 matches 12 bases. The CDR3 length is 15 residues. CDR1 SGHVS and CDR2 FQNEAQ come from the germline V gene. The J segment lost 7 bases and the V segment lost 9 bases, leaving 12 bases of the junction unmatched. CDR3 region: CASAMGTGGYVGYTF. As DNA, the CDR3 is TGTGCCAGTGCGATGGGGACAGGGGGCTATGTTGGCTACACCTTC.

This clone was found a few times. V and J are TRBV3-1 (or the pseudogene TRBV3-2) and TRBJ1-2, with TRBD1 identical over 7 bases. The CDR3 has 16 amino acids. The V gene end was trimmed by 2 bases and the J gene end by 2 bases; junction bases not matched to a gene: 8. From germline, CDR1 is LGHDT and CDR2 YNNKEL (reference sequence). The CDR3 is CASSQLSRTGNYGYTF. For the CDR3, the DNA is TGTGCCAGCAGCCAACTTTCGCGGACAGGAAACTATGGCTACACCTTC.

This rearrangement joins TRBV19 to TRBJ1-5; TRBD1 matches 10 bases. This CDR3 comprises 14 residues. Trimming removed 6 bases from V and 7 bases from J; junction bases left unmatched: 6. Germline V lookup: CDR1 LNHDA, CDR2 SQIVND (reference sequence). The CDR3, as DNA: TGTGCCAGTAGGGGACAGGGGTCTCGGCAGCCCCAGCATTTT. This sequence encodes CASRGQGSRQPQHF.

The V gene is TRBV5-4, the J gene TRBJ1-5, with D hard to call. The CDR3 spans 14 residues. V lost 4 bases, J lost 3 bases, and 11 bases lay in between. Germline loops: CDR1 SGHNT, CDR2 YYREEE (reference sequence). CDR3 sequence reads: CASSRSGSNQPQHF. CDR3 coding DNA: TGTGCCAGCAGCCGATCGGGATCCAATCAGCCCCAGCATTTT.

CDR3 region: CASSLKSSGMSSYNEQFF. CDR3 in DNA: TGCGCCAGCAGCTTAAAGTCTAGCGGCATGAGCTCCTACAATGAGCAGTTCTTC. The chain has TRBV5-1 and TRBJ2-1; 7 bases align to TRBD2. CDR1 and CDR2 (germline): SGHRS, YFSETQ. With 2 bases clipped from V and 0 bases from J, the junction kept 11 bases outside the gene matches. The CDR3 spans 18 residues.

V is TRBV19 and J is TRBJ1-1; no clear D gene. V was trimmed by 3 bases and J by 0 bases, leaving 11 bases between them. CDR1 and CDR2 (germline): LNHDA, SQIVND (reference sequence). This CDR3 region has 15 residues. CDR3 in DNA: TGTGCCAGTAGTATTGAGGCGGGAATGAACACTGAAGCTTTCTTT. Its translation: CASSIEAGMNTEAFF.

The rearrangement joins TRBV14 to TRBJ2-5; TRBD1 aligns across 7 bases. V lost 2 bases, J lost 5 bases, and 5 bases stayed unmatched. CDR3 length equals 14 residues. Germline V CDR1 and CDR2: SGHDN, FVKESK. CDR3 in amino acids: CASSQTQGDETQYF. DNA of the CDR3: TGTGCCAGCAGCCAAACCCAGGGGGATGAGACCCAGTACTTC.

Details on this clone: The CDR3 ends on some other residue instead of the conserved phenylalanine or tryptophan, so this is likely a read error. The DNA is left out, because the CDR3 cannot be placed on it with certainty; the CDR3 is given as TCRdb lists it. The chain employs TRBV20-1 and TRBJ2-2; no check of the table's D call, TRBD2, against the DNA was made. Per germline, CDR1 DFQATT and CDR2 SNEGSKA (reference sequence). The CDR3 length equals 10 residues, ends included. The chain's CDR3 is CSAPRLAGEG.

This chain uses TRBV28 with TRBJ1-5, with D possibly TRBD1 on 6 matching bases. V dropped 2 bases and J dropped 9 bases, with 14 bases sitting between them. CDR1 is MDHEN and CDR2 is SYDVKM in the germline V gene. This CDR3 has 14 residues. CDR3 coding DNA: TGTGCCAGCAGTTTACTACAGGGCTCTCGGCCCCAGCATTTT. This encodes CASSLLQGSRPQHF. Complete variable domain (other parts from reference TRBV28 and TRBJ1-5): DVKVTQSSRYLVKRTGEKVFLECVQDMDHENMFWYRQDPGLGLRLIYFSYDVKMKEKGDIPEGYSVSREKKERFSLILESASTNQTSMYLCASSLLQGSRPQHFGDGTRLSIL.

The chain employs TRBV19 and TRBJ2-1, with TRBD2 identical over 12 bases. The CDR3 loop spans 17 amino acids. V gave up 7 bases and J gave up 7 bases; unmatched junction bases: 14. Germline V gene data show CDR1 as LNHDA and CDR2 as SQIVND (reference sequence). The CDR3 protein is CASTFSLAGGPGNEQFF. In nucleotides, the CDR3 is TGTGCCAGTACCTTTTCTCTAGCGGGAGGGCCGGGGAATGAGCAGTTCTTC.

The chain couples TRBV4-1 to TRBJ2-5; possible D gene TRBD1, 5 bases. There are 16 residues in the CDR3. CDR1 MGHRA and CDR2 YSYEKL come from the germline V gene. V gave up 1 base and J gave up 1 base, with 13 bases separating them. In DNA, the CDR3 is TGCGCCAGCAGCCAAGGAGACAGATACAGCCAAGAGACCCAGTACTTC. This sequence encodes CASSQGDRYSQETQYF.

The rearrangement links TRBV5-5 to TRBJ1-5; D remains ambiguous. V lost 2 bases, J lost 4 bases, and 13 bases lay in between. From germline, CDR1 is SGHKS and CDR2 YYEKEE (reference sequence). The CDR3 loop spans 15 amino acids. This chain's CDR3 is CASSLRTTGNQPQHF. The CDR3 DNA reads TGTGCCAGCAGCTTAAGAACAACGGGGAATCAGCCCCAGCATTTT.

V is TRBV7-9 and J is TRBJ2-1; TRBD1 matches 7 bases. The V gene end was trimmed by 4 bases and the J gene end by 4 bases; junction bases not matched to a gene: 10. There are 16 residues in the CDR3. Per the germline V gene, CDR1 is SEHNR and CDR2 is FQNEAQ (reference sequence). The CDR3 loop is CASSSSTGMMYNEQFF. CDR3 in DNA: TGTGCCAGCAGCTCGTCGACAGGGATGATGTACAATGAGCAGTTCTTC.

This clone has a single count. The CDR3 DNA reads TGTGCCAGCAGCCCCCAGACAGGGTTAAGCACTGAAGCTTTCTTT. It is translated as CASSPQTGLSTEAFF. V is TRBV7-2 and J is TRBJ1-1; the match to TRBD1 covers 7 bases. Trimming cost V 5 bases and J 4 bases; bases outside gene matches: 10. The germline CDR1 and CDR2 sequences are SGHTA and FQGNSA. The CDR3 sequence is 15 residues long.

The V call is TRBV4-1, the J call TRBJ2-5; the match to TRBD2 covers 8 bases. This CDR3 spans 15 amino acids. Germline V gene sequence: CDR1 MGHRA, CDR2 YSYEKL. The junction had 5 bases not matched to a gene; V was cut back by 1 base and J by 4 bases. The CDR3 DNA reads as TGCGCCAGCAGCCAAGCCGGCGGGGGGCGAGAGACCCAGTACTTC. Translation gives CASSQAGGGRETQYF.